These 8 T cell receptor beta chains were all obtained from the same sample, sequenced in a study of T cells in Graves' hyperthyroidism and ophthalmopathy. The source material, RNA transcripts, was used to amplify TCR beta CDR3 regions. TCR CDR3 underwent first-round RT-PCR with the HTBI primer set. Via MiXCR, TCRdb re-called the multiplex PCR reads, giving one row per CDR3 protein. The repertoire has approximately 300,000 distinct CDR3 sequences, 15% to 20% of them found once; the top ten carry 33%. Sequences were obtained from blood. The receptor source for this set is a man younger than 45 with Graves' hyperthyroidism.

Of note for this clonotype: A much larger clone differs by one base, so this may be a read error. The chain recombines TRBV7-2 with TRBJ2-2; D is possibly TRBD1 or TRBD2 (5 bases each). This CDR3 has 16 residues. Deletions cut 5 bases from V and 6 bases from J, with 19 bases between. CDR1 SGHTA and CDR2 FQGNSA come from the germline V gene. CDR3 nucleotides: TGTGCCAGCAGCACCCCCCCGGGGACGAGGGCCGGGGAGCTGTTTTTT. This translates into CASSTPPGTRAGELFF.

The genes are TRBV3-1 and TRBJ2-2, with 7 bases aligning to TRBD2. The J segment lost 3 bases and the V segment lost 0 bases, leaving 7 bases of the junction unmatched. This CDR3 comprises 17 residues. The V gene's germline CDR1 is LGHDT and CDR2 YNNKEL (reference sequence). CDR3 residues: CASSQEWSGEDTGELFF. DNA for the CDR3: TGTGCCAGCAGCCAAGAGTGGAGCGGGGAGGACACCGGGGAGCTGTTTTTT.

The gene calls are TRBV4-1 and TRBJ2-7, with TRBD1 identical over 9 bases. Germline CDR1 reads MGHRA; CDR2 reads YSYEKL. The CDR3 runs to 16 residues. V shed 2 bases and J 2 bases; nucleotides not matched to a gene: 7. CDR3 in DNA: TGCGCCAGCAGCCAACTCGGGACAGGGAATACCTACGAGCAGTACTTC. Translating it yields CASSQLGTGNTYEQYF.

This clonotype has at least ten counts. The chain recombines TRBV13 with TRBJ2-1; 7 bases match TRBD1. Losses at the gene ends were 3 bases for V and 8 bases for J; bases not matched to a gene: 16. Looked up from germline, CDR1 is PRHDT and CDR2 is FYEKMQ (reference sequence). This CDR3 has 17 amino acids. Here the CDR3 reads CASSFWVVQGLRDEQFF. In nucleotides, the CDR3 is TGTGCCAGCAGCTTTTGGGTCGTACAGGGGCTGCGGGATGAGCAGTTCTTC.

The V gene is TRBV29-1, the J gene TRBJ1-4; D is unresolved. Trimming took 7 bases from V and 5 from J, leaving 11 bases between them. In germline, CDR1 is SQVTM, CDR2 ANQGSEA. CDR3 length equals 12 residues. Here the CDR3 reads CSAEQQNEKLFF. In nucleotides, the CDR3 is TGCAGCGCGGAACAGCAAAATGAAAAACTGTTTTTT.

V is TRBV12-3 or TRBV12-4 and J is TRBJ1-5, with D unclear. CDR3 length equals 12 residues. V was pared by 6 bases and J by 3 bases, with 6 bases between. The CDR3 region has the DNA TGTGCCAGCAGGTCTGACAATCAGCCCCAGCATTTT. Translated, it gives CASRSDNQPQHF.

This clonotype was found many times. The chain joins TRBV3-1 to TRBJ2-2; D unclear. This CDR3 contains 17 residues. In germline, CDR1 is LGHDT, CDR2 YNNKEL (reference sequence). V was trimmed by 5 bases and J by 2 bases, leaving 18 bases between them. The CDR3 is CASSTHQPVLNTGELFF. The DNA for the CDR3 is TGTGCCAGCAGCACACACCAACCGGTCCTCAACACCGGGGAGCTGTTTTTT.

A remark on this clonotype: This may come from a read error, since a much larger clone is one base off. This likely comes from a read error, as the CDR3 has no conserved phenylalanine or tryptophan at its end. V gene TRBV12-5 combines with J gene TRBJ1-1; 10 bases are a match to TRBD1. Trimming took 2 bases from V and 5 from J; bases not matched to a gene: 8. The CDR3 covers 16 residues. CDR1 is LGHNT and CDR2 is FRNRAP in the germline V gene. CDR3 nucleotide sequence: TGTGCTAGTGGTTTGTCCCCGACAGGGGGCGGTACTGAAGCTTTCATT. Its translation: CASGLSPTGGGTEAFI.